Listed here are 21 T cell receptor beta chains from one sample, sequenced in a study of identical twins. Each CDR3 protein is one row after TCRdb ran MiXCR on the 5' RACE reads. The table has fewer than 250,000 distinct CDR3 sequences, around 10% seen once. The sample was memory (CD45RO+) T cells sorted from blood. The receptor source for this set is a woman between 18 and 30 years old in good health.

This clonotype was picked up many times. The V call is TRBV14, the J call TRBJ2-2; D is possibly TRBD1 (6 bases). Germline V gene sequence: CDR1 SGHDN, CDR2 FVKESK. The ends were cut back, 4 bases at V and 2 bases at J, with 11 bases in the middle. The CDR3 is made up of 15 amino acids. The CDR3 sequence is CASSLRDTNTGELFF. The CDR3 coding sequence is TGTGCCAGCAGCCTCCGGGACACCAACACCGGGGAGCTGTTTTTT.

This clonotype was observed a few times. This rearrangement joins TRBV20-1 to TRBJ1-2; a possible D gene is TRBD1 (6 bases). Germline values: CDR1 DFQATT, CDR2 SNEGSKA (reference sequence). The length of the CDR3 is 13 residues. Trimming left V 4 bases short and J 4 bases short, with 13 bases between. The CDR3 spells CSATPPGVYGYTF. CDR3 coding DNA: TGCAGTGCTACCCCGCCAGGGGTCTATGGCTACACCTTC.

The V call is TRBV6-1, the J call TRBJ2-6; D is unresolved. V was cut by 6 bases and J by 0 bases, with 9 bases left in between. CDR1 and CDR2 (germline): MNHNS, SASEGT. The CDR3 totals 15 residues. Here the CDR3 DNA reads TGTGCCAGCAGAACACTAAGCTCTGGGGCCAACGTCCTGACTTTC. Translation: CASRTLSSGANVLTF.

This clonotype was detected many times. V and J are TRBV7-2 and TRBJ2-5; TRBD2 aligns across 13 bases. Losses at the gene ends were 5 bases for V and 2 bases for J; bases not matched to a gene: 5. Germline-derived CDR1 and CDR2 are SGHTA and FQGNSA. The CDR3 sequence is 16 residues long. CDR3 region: CASSPRTSGSQETQYF. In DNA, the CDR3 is TGTGCCAGCAGCCCAAGGACTAGCGGGAGTCAAGAGACCCAGTACTTC.

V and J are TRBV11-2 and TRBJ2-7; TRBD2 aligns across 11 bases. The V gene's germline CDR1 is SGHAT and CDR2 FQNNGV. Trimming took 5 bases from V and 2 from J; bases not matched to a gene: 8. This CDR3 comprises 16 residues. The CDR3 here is CASSPQGLAAAYEQYF. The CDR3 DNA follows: TGTGCCAGCAGCCCCCAGGGACTAGCGGCCGCCTACGAGCAGTACTTC. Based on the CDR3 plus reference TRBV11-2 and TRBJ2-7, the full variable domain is EAGVAQSPRYKIIEKRQSVAFWCNPISGHATLYWYQQILGQGPKLLIQFQNNGVVDDSQLPKDRFSAERLKGVDSTLKIQPAKLEDSAVYLCASSPQGLAAAYEQYFGPGTRLTVT.

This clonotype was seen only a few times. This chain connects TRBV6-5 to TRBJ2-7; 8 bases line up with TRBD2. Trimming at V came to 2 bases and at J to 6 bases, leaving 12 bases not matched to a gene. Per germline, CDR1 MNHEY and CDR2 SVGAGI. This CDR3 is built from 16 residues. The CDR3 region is CASSYRAGESLGEQYF. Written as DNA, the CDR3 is TGTGCCAGCAGTTACCGAGCGGGAGAGTCGCTAGGCGAGCAGTACTTC.

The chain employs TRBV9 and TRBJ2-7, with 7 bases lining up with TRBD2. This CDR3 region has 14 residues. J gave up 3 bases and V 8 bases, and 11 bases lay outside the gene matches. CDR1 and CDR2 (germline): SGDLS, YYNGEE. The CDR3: CARVGGKDGYEQYF. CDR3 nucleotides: TGTGCCAGGGTGGGGGGGAAAGACGGCTACGAGCAGTACTTC. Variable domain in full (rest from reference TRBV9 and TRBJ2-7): DSGVTQTPKHLITATGQRVTLRCSPRSGDLSVYWYQQSLDQGLQFLIQYYNGEERAKGNILERFSAQQFPDLHSELNLSSLELGDSALYFCARVGGKDGYEQYFGPGTRLTVT.

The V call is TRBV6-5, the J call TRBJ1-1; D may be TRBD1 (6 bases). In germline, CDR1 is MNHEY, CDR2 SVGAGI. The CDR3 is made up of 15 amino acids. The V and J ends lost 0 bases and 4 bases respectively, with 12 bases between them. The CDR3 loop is CASSYSIRGRTEAFF. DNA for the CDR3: TGTGCCAGCAGTTACTCGATCAGGGGTCGCACTGAAGCTTTCTTT.

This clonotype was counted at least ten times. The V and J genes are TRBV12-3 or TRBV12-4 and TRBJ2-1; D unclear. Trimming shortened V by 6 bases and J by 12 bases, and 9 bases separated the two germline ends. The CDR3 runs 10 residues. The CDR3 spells CASRGYRQFF. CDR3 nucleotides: TGTGCCAGCAGGGGTTACAGGCAGTTCTTC.

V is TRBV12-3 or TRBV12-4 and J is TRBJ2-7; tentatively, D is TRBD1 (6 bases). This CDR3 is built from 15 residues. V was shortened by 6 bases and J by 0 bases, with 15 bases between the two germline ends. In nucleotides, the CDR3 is TGTGCCAGCAGCCTCAGCTACAGGGTCTCCTACGAGCAGTACTTC. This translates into CASSLSYRVSYEQYF.

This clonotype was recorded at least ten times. The CDR3 spells CASSQGPNQPQHF. Here the CDR3 DNA reads TGTGCCAGCAGCCAAGGGCCTAATCAGCCCCAGCATTTT. The chain combines TRBV3-1 with TRBJ1-5; D remains unclear. V lost 1 base and J 4 bases, leaving 5 bases between the germline ends. Germline CDR1 is LGHDT and CDR2 is YNNKEL (reference sequence). The CDR3 extends over 13 amino acids. Full variable domain (rest looked up from reference TRBV3-1 and TRBJ1-5): DTAVSQTPKYLVTQMGNDKSIKCEQNLGHDTMYWYKQDSKKFLKIMFSYNNKELIINETVPNRFSPKSPDKAHLNLHINSLELGDSAVYFCASSQGPNQPQHFGDGTRLSIL.

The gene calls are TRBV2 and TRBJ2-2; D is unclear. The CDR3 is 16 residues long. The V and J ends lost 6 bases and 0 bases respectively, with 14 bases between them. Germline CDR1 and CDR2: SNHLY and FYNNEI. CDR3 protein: CASRGYISSNTGELFF. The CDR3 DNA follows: TGTGCCAGCAGAGGTTATATATCATCGAACACCGGGGAGCTGTTTTTT.

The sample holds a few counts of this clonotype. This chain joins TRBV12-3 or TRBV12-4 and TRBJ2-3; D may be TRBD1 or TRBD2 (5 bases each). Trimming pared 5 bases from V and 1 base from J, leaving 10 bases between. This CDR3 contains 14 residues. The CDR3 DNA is TGTGCCAGCAGTCCCCGGGACCGCACAGATACGCAGTATTTT. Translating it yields CASSPRDRTDTQYF.

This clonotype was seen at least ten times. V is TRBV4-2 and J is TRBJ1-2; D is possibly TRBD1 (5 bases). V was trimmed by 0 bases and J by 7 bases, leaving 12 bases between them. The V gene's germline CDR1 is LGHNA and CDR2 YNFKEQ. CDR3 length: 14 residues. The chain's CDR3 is CASSQEGRGGGYTF. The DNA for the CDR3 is TGTGCCAGCAGCCAAGAAGGGCGGGGCGGTGGCTACACCTTC.

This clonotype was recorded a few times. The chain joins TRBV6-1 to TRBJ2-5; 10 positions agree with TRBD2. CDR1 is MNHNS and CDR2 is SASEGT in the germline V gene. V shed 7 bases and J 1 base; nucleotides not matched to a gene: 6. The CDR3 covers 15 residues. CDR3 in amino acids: CASNKRGGSQETQYF. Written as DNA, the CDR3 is TGTGCCAGCAATAAGCGGGGGGGAAGCCAAGAGACCCAGTACTTC.

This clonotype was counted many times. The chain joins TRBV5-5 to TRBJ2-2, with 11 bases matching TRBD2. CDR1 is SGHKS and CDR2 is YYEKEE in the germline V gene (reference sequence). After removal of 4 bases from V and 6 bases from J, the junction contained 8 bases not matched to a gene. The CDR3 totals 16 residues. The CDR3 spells CASSKGTSGLPGELFF. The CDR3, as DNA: TGTGCCAGCAGCAAAGGGACTAGCGGCCTCCCCGGGGAGCTGTTTTTT. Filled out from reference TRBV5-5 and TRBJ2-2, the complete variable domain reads DAGVTQSPTHLIKTRGQQVTLRCSPISGHKSVSWYQQVLGQGPQFIFQYYEKEERGRGNFPDRFSARQFPNYSSELNVNALLLGDSALYLCASSKGTSGLPGELFFGEGSRLTVL.

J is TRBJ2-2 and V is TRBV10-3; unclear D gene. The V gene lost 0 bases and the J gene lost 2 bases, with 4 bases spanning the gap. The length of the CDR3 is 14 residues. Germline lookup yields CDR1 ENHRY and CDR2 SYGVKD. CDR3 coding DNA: TGTGCCATCAGTGAGTCGGGAAACACCGGGGAGCTGTTTTTT. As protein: CAISESGNTGELFF.

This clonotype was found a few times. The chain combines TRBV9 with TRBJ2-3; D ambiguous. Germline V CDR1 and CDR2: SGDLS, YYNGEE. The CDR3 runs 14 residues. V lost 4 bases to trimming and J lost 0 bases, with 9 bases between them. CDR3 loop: CASSPWVSTDTQYF. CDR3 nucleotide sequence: TGTGCCAGCAGCCCTTGGGTCAGCACAGATACGCAGTATTTT.

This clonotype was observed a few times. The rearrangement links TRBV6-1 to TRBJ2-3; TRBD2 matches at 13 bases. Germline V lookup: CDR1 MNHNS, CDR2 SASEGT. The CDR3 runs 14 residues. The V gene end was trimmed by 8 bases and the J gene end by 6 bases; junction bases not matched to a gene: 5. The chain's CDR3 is CASGPGLAGDTQYF. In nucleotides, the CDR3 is TGTGCCAGCGGACCGGGACTAGCGGGGGATACGCAGTATTTT.

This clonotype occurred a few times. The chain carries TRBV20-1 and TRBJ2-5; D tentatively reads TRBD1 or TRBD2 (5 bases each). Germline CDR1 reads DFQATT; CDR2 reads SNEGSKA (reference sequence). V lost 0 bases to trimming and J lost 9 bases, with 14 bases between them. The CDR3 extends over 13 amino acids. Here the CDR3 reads CSAREGPSLAQYF. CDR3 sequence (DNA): TGCAGTGCTAGAGAGGGACCATCTTTGGCCCAGTACTTC.

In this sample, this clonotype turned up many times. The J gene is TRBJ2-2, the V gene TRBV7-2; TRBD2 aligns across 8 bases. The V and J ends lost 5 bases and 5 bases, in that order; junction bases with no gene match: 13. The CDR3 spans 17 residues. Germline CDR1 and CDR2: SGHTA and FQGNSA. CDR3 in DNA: TGTGCCAGCAGCCCCGCCCCGCTAGCGGGTAAAACCGGGGAGCTGTTTTTT. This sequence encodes CASSPAPLAGKTGELFF.